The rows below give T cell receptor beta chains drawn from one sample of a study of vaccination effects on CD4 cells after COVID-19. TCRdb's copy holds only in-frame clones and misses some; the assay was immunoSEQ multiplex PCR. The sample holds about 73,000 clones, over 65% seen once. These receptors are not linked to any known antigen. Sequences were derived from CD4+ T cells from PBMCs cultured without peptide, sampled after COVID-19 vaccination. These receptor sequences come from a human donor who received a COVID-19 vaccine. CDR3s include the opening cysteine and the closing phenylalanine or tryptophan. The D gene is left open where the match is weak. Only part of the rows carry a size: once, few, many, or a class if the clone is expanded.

CDR3 DNA: TGCGCCAGCAGCCGAACGCCAGGGTATGGTCAGCCCCAGCATTTT
CDR3 protein: CASSRTPGYGQPQHF
D gene: NA
CDR3 length: 15
V gene: TRBV4-1
clone size: few
J gene: TRBJ1-5

CDR3 DNA: TGTGCCAGCAGTTACGCCAGGGGCTATGGCTACACCTTC
CDR3 protein: CASSYARGYGYTF
D gene: NA
CDR3 length: 13
V gene: TRBV6-5
clone size: NA
J gene: TRBJ1-2

CDR3 DNA: TGTGCCAGCAGCGAAACACCGTACTCCTACAATGAGCAGTTCTTC
CDR3 protein: CASSETPYSYNEQFF
D gene: NA
CDR3 length: 15
V gene: TRBV11-3
clone size: NA
J gene: TRBJ2-1

CDR3 DNA: TGTGCCAGCAGTGAAGGGATAATCTCTGGAAACACCATATATTTT
CDR3 protein: CASSEGIISGNTIYF
D gene: NA
CDR3 length: 15
V gene: TRBV2
clone size: few
J gene: TRBJ1-3

CDR3 DNA: TGTGCCGCGGGGGACAGGTCCTATAATTCACCCCTCCACTTT
CDR3 protein: CAAGDRSYNSPLHF
D gene: TRBD1
CDR3 length: 14
V gene: TRBV6-5
clone size: NA
J gene: TRBJ1-6

CDR3 DNA: TGTGCCAGCAGACCAGGGGGGAATAGCAATCAGCCCCAGCATTTT
CDR3 protein: CASRPGGNSNQPQHF
D gene: TRBD1
CDR3 length: 15
V gene: TRBV6-5
clone size: NA
J gene: TRBJ1-5

CDR3 DNA: TGTGCCAGCAGCTCATCCAGGGACACTGAAGCTTTCTTT
CDR3 protein: CASSSSRDTEAFF
D gene: NA
CDR3 length: 13
V gene: TRBV4-2
clone size: NA
J gene: TRBJ1-1

CDR3 DNA: TGTGCCAGTAGTGTAGACATCAGGCCCTCCTACAATGAGCAGTTCTTC
CDR3 protein: CASSVDIRPSYNEQFF
D gene: NA
CDR3 length: 16
V gene: TRBV19
clone size: NA
J gene: TRBJ2-1

CDR3 DNA: TGTGCCAGCAGCCAAGTCCCCCGGGGCACCGGGGAGCTGTTTTTT
CDR3 protein: CASSQVPRGTGELFF
D gene: NA
CDR3 length: 15
V gene: TRBV3-1/TRBV3-2
clone size: NA
J gene: TRBJ2-2

CDR3 DNA: TGTGCCTGGAGTGTACAAATCACAGGGACCCGCTACACCTTC
CDR3 protein: CAWSVQITGTRYTF
D gene: NA
CDR3 length: 14
V gene: TRBV30
clone size: NA
J gene: TRBJ1-2

CDR3 DNA: TGTGCCAGCAGTTCAAACACCGGGGAGCTGTTTTTT
CDR3 protein: CASSSNTGELFF
D gene: NA
CDR3 length: 12
V gene: TRBV12-3/TRBV12-4
clone size: NA
J gene: TRBJ2-2

CDR3 DNA: TGTGCCAGTAGAGGTTTTGTAAGGACAGGGGGACTCGTAAATCAGCCCCAGCATTTT
CDR3 protein: CASRGFVRTGGLVNQPQHF
D gene: TRBD1
CDR3 length: 19
V gene: TRBV19
clone size: NA
J gene: TRBJ1-5